Listed below are T cell receptor beta chains from one sample, sequenced in a study of control samples from healthy donors and cancer patients. Clones were read by immunoSEQ multiplex PCR, and TCRdb kept only the in-frame ones, dropping some. Counted here are 180,000 or so clones, around 91% occurring once; the ten biggest clones make up over 1.2%. Sequenced input: blood. The receptors shown here come from a woman aged 25-40 years in good health. Each CDR3 is given with its conserved first and last residue. Fields, in order: CDR3 length, clone size, V gene, J gene, D gene, CDR3 protein, CDR3 DNA. D genes are given only for firm matches. Clone size is given for some rows only: seen once, a few or many times, or a class if the clone is expanded.

CDR3 length: 16
clone size: -
V gene: TRBV6-2/TRBV6-3
J gene: TRBJ1-1
D gene: -
CDR3 protein: CASSSPYAVLNTEAFF
CDR3 DNA: TGTGCCAGCAGTTCCCCTTACGCGGTATTGAACACTGAAGCTTTCTTT

CDR3 length: 13
clone size: -
V gene: TRBV19
J gene: TRBJ1-6
D gene: TRBD1
CDR3 protein: CASNEDRLSPLHF
CDR3 DNA: TGTGCCAGTAATGAGGACAGGCTCTCACCCCTCCACTTT

CDR3 length: 16
clone size: -
V gene: TRBV21-1
J gene: TRBJ1-3
D gene: -
CDR3 protein: CASSKGDVYSGNTIYF
CDR3 DNA: TGTGCCAGCAGCAAGGGGGACGTATACTCTGGAAACACCATATATTTT

CDR3 length: 15
clone size: -
V gene: TRBV2
J gene: TRBJ2-6
D gene: -
CDR3 protein: CARGSGSSGANVLTF
CDR3 DNA: TGTGCCAGGGGGAGCGGTTCATCTGGGGCCAACGTCCTGACTTTC

CDR3 length: 13
clone size: -
V gene: TRBV24-1
J gene: TRBJ1-1
D gene: -
CDR3 protein: CATSDSGNTEAFF
CDR3 DNA: TGTGCCACCAGTGATTCAGGGAACACTGAAGCTTTCTTT

CDR3 length: 13
clone size: -
V gene: TRBV6-5
J gene: TRBJ1-5
D gene: -
CDR3 protein: CAISRGSNQPQHF
CDR3 DNA: TGTGCCATTTCGAGGGGGAGCAATCAGCCCCAGCATTTT

CDR3 length: 15
clone size: -
V gene: TRBV3-1/TRBV3-2
J gene: TRBJ1-1
D gene: TRBD1
CDR3 protein: CASSHRQGKNTEAFF
CDR3 DNA: TGTGCCAGCAGCCATCGACAGGGTAAGAACACTGAAGCTTTCTTT

CDR3 length: 14
clone size: -
V gene: TRBV7-3
J gene: TRBJ2-3
D gene: TRBD1
CDR3 protein: CASSWTGGGDTQYF
CDR3 DNA: TGTGCCAGCAGCTGGACAGGGGGCGGGGATACGCAGTATTTT

CDR3 length: 14
clone size: -
V gene: TRBV4-1
J gene: TRBJ2-3
D gene: -
CDR3 protein: CASSQDLATDTQYF
CDR3 DNA: TGCGCCAGCAGCCAAGATCTGGCCACAGATACGCAGTATTTT

CDR3 length: 15
clone size: -
V gene: TRBV2
J gene: TRBJ1-5
D gene: -
CDR3 protein: CASRGRIYSNQPQHF
CDR3 DNA: TGTGCCAGCAGAGGACGGATTTATAGCAATCAGCCCCAGCATTTT

CDR3 length: 13
clone size: -
V gene: TRBV3-1/TRBV3-2
J gene: TRBJ1-3
D gene: -
CDR3 protein: CASSQGFGNTIYF
CDR3 DNA: TGTGCCAGCAGCCAAGGTTTCGGAAACACCATATATTTT

CDR3 length: 14
clone size: -
V gene: TRBV11-2
J gene: TRBJ2-1
D gene: TRBD1
CDR3 protein: CASTHRDRGNEQFF
CDR3 DNA: TGTGCCAGCACCCACCGGGACAGGGGTAATGAGCAGTTCTTC

CDR3 length: 14
clone size: few
V gene: TRBV3-1/TRBV3-2
J gene: TRBJ1-2
D gene: -
CDR3 protein: CASSQAPANYGYTF
CDR3 DNA: TGTGCCAGCAGCCAAGCCCCAGCAAACTATGGCTACACCTTC

CDR3 length: 12
clone size: -
V gene: TRBV5-6
J gene: TRBJ1-5
D gene: -
CDR3 protein: CASSLRPQPQHF
CDR3 DNA: TGTGCCAGCAGCTTGCGTCCTCAGCCCCAGCATTTT

CDR3 length: 15
clone size: -
V gene: TRBV19
J gene: TRBJ1-6
D gene: -
CDR3 protein: CASTGRRDTNSPLHF
CDR3 DNA: TGTGCCAGTACGGGCCGCCGGGACACCAATTCACCCCTCCACTTT

CDR3 length: 17
clone size: few
V gene: TRBV29-1
J gene: TRBJ2-1
D gene: TRBD2
CDR3 protein: CSVDPTGLAGSYNEQFF
CDR3 DNA: TGCAGCGTTGACCCAACTGGACTAGCGGGGAGCTACAATGAGCAGTTCTTC

CDR3 length: 15
clone size: -
V gene: TRBV19
J gene: TRBJ1-1
D gene: -
CDR3 protein: CASSMGATANTEAFF
CDR3 DNA: TGTGCCAGTAGTATGGGGGCAACCGCGAACACTGAAGCTTTCTTT

CDR3 length: 15
clone size: -
V gene: TRBV7-3
J gene: TRBJ2-3
D gene: TRBD2
CDR3 protein: CASSLLSGSTDTQYF
CDR3 DNA: TGTGCCAGCAGCTTACTTAGCGGGAGTACAGATACGCAGTATTTT

CDR3 length: 15
clone size: -
V gene: TRBV24-1
J gene: TRBJ2-5
D gene: TRBD1
CDR3 protein: CATSDFRQGEETQYF
CDR3 DNA: TGTGCCACCAGTGATTTCCGACAGGGGGAGGAGACCCAGTACTTC

CDR3 length: 14
clone size: -
V gene: TRBV7-9
J gene: TRBJ1-3
D gene: TRBD1
CDR3 protein: CASTETGFGNTIYF
CDR3 DNA: TGTGCCAGCACCGAGACAGGGTTTGGAAACACCATATATTTT

CDR3 length: 14
clone size: -
V gene: TRBV7-8
J gene: TRBJ1-2
D gene: -
CDR3 protein: CASSLDRVGYGYTF
CDR3 DNA: TGTGCCAGCAGCTTAGACAGGGTCGGCTATGGCTACACCTTC

CDR3 length: 14
clone size: -
V gene: TRBV5-5
J gene: TRBJ1-3
D gene: TRBD1
CDR3 protein: CASNPQGAGNTIYF
CDR3 DNA: TGTGCCAGCAATCCACAGGGGGCTGGAAACACCATATATTTT

CDR3 length: 12
clone size: -
V gene: TRBV30
J gene: TRBJ1-2
D gene: -
CDR3 protein: CAWSPGGGGYTF
CDR3 DNA: TGTGCCTGGAGCCCCGGGGGCGGTGGCTACACCTTC

CDR3 length: 16
clone size: -
V gene: TRBV15
J gene: TRBJ1-3
D gene: -
CDR3 protein: CATSRANRDGGDTIYF
CDR3 DNA: TGTGCCACCAGCAGAGCCAACAGGGACGGAGGGGACACCATATATTTT

CDR3 length: 12
clone size: once
V gene: TRBV7-9
J gene: TRBJ2-7
D gene: -
CDR3 protein: CASSFSGYEQYF
CDR3 DNA: TGTGCCAGCAGCTTTAGCGGCTACGAGCAGTACTTC

CDR3 length: 14
clone size: -
V gene: TRBV28
J gene: TRBJ2-7
D gene: TRBD1
CDR3 protein: CASSPHRGRYEQYF
CDR3 DNA: TGTGCCAGCAGTCCCCACAGGGGACGCTACGAGCAGTACTTC

CDR3 length: 15
clone size: -
V gene: TRBV9
J gene: TRBJ2-3
D gene: TRBD2
CDR3 protein: CASSDGTSGGDTQYF
CDR3 DNA: TGTGCCAGCAGCGACGGGACTAGCGGGGGGGATACGCAGTATTTT

CDR3 length: 15
clone size: -
V gene: TRBV5-1
J gene: TRBJ2-7
D gene: -
CDR3 protein: CASSLEGGLSYEQYF
CDR3 DNA: TGCGCCAGCAGCTTGGAGGGGGGGCTCTCCTACGAGCAGTACTTC

CDR3 length: 15
clone size: once
V gene: TRBV19
J gene: TRBJ2-2
D gene: TRBD2
CDR3 protein: CASSLAGVNTGELFF
CDR3 DNA: TGTGCCAGTAGCCTAGCGGGAGTTAACACCGGGGAGCTGTTTTTT

CDR3 length: 15
clone size: -
V gene: TRBV28
J gene: TRBJ2-1
D gene: TRBD2
CDR3 protein: CASSLRLAGMNEQFF
CDR3 DNA: TGTGCCAGCAGTTTAAGACTAGCGGGAATGAATGAGCAGTTCTTC

CDR3 length: 13
clone size: once
V gene: TRBV2
J gene: TRBJ2-3
D gene: -
CDR3 protein: CASTGRSTDTQYF
CDR3 DNA: TGTGCCAGCACGGGCCGAAGCACAGATACGCAGTATTTT

CDR3 length: 13
clone size: -
V gene: TRBV30
J gene: TRBJ1-4
D gene: TRBD1
CDR3 protein: CAWGRTGGEKLFF
CDR3 DNA: TGTGCCTGGGGGAGGACAGGGGGAGAAAAACTGTTTTTT

CDR3 length: 14
clone size: -
V gene: TRBV28
J gene: TRBJ1-5
D gene: -
CDR3 protein: CASSLGEMPQPQHF
CDR3 DNA: TGTGCCAGCAGTTTGGGCGAAATGCCTCAGCCCCAGCATTTT

CDR3 length: 14
clone size: -
V gene: TRBV5-4
J gene: TRBJ1-3
D gene: -
CDR3 protein: CASSVGFAGNTIYF
CDR3 DNA: TGTGCCAGCAGTGTTGGGTTTGCTGGAAACACCATATATTTT

CDR3 length: 14
clone size: -
V gene: TRBV14
J gene: TRBJ1-5
D gene: -
CDR3 protein: CASSRGVGNQPQHF
CDR3 DNA: TGTGCCAGCAGCCGGGGGGTTGGCAATCAGCCCCAGCATTTT

CDR3 length: 14
clone size: -
V gene: TRBV7-9
J gene: TRBJ2-5
D gene: TRBD2
CDR3 protein: CASSPPGLAGGLYF
CDR3 DNA: TGTGCCAGCAGCCCACCGGGACTAGCGGGGGGGCTGTACTTC

CDR3 length: 15
clone size: -
V gene: TRBV19
J gene: TRBJ1-5
D gene: -
CDR3 protein: CASSIAAGRNQPQHF
CDR3 DNA: TGTGCCAGTAGTATAGCGGCAGGTAGGAATCAGCCCCAGCATTTT

CDR3 length: 12
clone size: -
V gene: TRBV24-1
J gene: TRBJ2-1
D gene: -
CDR3 protein: CATSDDINEQFF
CDR3 DNA: TGTGCCACCAGTGATGACATCAATGAGCAGTTCTTC

CDR3 length: 14
clone size: -
V gene: TRBV18
J gene: TRBJ1-3
D gene: -
CDR3 protein: CASSPVESGNTIYF
CDR3 DNA: TGTGCCAGCTCACCAGTGGAATCTGGAAACACCATATATTTT

CDR3 length: 15
clone size: -
V gene: TRBV15
J gene: TRBJ1-3
D gene: -
CDR3 protein: CATSRGRTEGNTIYF
CDR3 DNA: TGTGCCACCAGCAGAGGAAGGACGGAAGGAAACACCATATATTTT

CDR3 length: 13
clone size: -
V gene: TRBV6-5
J gene: TRBJ2-7
D gene: -
CDR3 protein: CASSYSRGHEQYF
CDR3 DNA: TGTGCCAGCAGTTACTCCAGAGGACACGAGCAGTACTTC

CDR3 length: 17
clone size: -
V gene: TRBV11-2
J gene: TRBJ2-5
D gene: -
CDR3 protein: CASSLRAMSIYQETQYF
CDR3 DNA: TGTGCCAGCAGCTTACGGGCTATGTCAATTTACCAAGAGACCCAGTACTTC

CDR3 length: 15
clone size: -
V gene: TRBV18
J gene: TRBJ2-2
D gene: TRBD1
CDR3 protein: CASSQGQDNTGELFF
CDR3 DNA: TGTGCCAGCTCACAGGGACAGGATAACACCGGGGAGCTGTTTTTT

CDR3 length: 15
clone size: -
V gene: TRBV7-9
J gene: TRBJ2-5
D gene: -
CDR3 protein: CASSLGGVAQETQYF
CDR3 DNA: TGTGCCAGCAGCTTAGGAGGGGTAGCTCAAGAGACCCAGTACTTC

CDR3 length: 13
clone size: -
V gene: TRBV13
J gene: TRBJ2-7
D gene: -
CDR3 protein: CASSPRPRSEQYF
CDR3 DNA: TGTGCCAGCAGCCCCAGACCTAGATCCGAGCAGTACTTC

CDR3 length: 14
clone size: -
V gene: TRBV7-2
J gene: TRBJ2-2
D gene: -
CDR3 protein: CASSLATHTGELFF
CDR3 DNA: TGTGCCAGCAGCTTAGCGACTCACACCGGGGAGCTGTTTTTT

CDR3 length: 13
clone size: -
V gene: TRBV24-1
J gene: TRBJ2-7
D gene: TRBD1
CDR3 protein: CATSDPQGYEQYF
CDR3 DNA: TGTGCCACCAGTGATCCACAGGGGTACGAGCAGTACTTC

CDR3 length: 16
clone size: -
V gene: TRBV7-6
J gene: TRBJ2-2
D gene: -
CDR3 protein: CASSFTQAANTGELFF
CDR3 DNA: TGTGCCAGCAGCTTTACACAGGCCGCGAACACCGGGGAGCTGTTTTTT

CDR3 length: 12
clone size: -
V gene: TRBV12-3/TRBV12-4
J gene: TRBJ2-5
D gene: -
CDR3 protein: CASSLGVETQYF
CDR3 DNA: TGTGCCAGCAGTTTGGGGGTAGAGACCCAGTACTTC

CDR3 length: 15
clone size: -
V gene: TRBV6-7
J gene: TRBJ2-3
D gene: TRBD2
CDR3 protein: CASRPLSGGTDTQYF
CDR3 DNA: TGTGCCAGCAGGCCCCTTAGCGGGGGCACAGATACGCAGTATTTT

CDR3 length: 15
clone size: -
V gene: TRBV28
J gene: TRBJ2-1
D gene: TRBD1
CDR3 protein: CASSFAGGSYNEQFF
CDR3 DNA: TGTGCCAGCAGTTTTGCAGGGGGCTCCTACAATGAGCAGTTCTTC

CDR3 length: 14
clone size: -
V gene: TRBV5-1
J gene: TRBJ1-5
D gene: TRBD1
CDR3 protein: CASSLGTGVGPQHF
CDR3 DNA: TGCGCCAGCAGCTTGGGGACAGGGGTAGGGCCCCAGCATTTT

CDR3 length: 15
clone size: few
V gene: TRBV3-1/TRBV3-2
J gene: TRBJ2-5
D gene: -
CDR3 protein: CASSQRPGGAETQYF
CDR3 DNA: TGTGCCAGCAGCCAACGTCCAGGGGGGGCTGAGACCCAGTACTTC

CDR3 length: 13
clone size: -
V gene: TRBV15
J gene: TRBJ2-7
D gene: -
CDR3 protein: CATSSGASYEQYF
CDR3 DNA: TGTGCCACCAGCTCAGGTGCTTCCTACGAGCAGTACTTC

CDR3 length: 15
clone size: once
V gene: TRBV6-1
J gene: TRBJ2-7
D gene: TRBD1
CDR3 protein: CASSEGWDRAYEQYF
CDR3 DNA: TGTGCCAGCAGTGAAGGATGGGACAGGGCCTACGAGCAGTACTTC

CDR3 length: 13
clone size: -
V gene: TRBV27
J gene: TRBJ1-1
D gene: -
CDR3 protein: CASRPRQNTEAFF
CDR3 DNA: TGTGCCAGCAGACCTAGACAGAACACTGAAGCTTTCTTT

CDR3 length: 13
clone size: -
V gene: TRBV7-9
J gene: TRBJ2-1
D gene: -
CDR3 protein: CASSHRLENEQFF
CDR3 DNA: TGTGCCAGCAGCCACCGACTGGAGAATGAGCAGTTCTTC

CDR3 length: 14
clone size: -
V gene: TRBV10-3
J gene: TRBJ2-1
D gene: -
CDR3 protein: CAISDPASYNEQFF
CDR3 DNA: TGTGCCATCAGTGACCCAGCCTCCTACAATGAGCAGTTCTTC

CDR3 length: 13
clone size: -
V gene: TRBV10-2
J gene: TRBJ1-1
D gene: -
CDR3 protein: CASSPGVNTEAFF
CDR3 DNA: TGCGCCAGCAGCCCCGGAGTGAACACTGAAGCTTTCTTT

CDR3 length: 16
clone size: -
V gene: TRBV4-2
J gene: TRBJ2-3
D gene: TRBD2
CDR3 protein: CASSQVAGGGTDTQYF
CDR3 DNA: TGTGCCAGCAGCCAAGTAGCGGGAGGGGGCACAGATACGCAGTATTTT